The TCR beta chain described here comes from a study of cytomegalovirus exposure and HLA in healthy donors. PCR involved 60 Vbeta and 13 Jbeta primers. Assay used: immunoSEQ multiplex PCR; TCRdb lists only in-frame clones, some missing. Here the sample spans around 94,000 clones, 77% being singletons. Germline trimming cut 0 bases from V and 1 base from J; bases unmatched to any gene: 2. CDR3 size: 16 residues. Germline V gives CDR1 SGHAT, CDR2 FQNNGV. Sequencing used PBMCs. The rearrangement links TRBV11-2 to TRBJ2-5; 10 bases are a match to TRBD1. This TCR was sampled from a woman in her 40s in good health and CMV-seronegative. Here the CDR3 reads CASSLDRQGAQETQYF. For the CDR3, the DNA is TGTGCCAGCAGCTTAGATAGACAGGGGGCCCAAGAGACCCAGTACTTC.